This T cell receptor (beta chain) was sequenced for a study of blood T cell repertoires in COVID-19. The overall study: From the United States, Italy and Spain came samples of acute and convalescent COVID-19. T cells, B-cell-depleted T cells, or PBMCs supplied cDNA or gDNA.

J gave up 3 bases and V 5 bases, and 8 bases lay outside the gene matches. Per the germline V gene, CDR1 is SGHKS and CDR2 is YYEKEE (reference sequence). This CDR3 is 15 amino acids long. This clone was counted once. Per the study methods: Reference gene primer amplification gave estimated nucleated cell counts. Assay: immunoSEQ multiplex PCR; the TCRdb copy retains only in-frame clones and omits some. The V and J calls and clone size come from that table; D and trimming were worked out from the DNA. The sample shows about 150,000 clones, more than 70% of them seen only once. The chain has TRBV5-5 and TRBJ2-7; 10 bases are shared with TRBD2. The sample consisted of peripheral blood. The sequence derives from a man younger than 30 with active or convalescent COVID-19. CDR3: CASSSGTSVFYEQYF. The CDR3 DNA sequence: TGTGCCAGCAGTTCCGGGACTAGCGTATTCTACGAGCAGTACTTC.